This T cell receptor beta chain emerged from a study of post-analysis software for immune sequencing data. General study findings and limits: Patients used five TRBV segments, including TRBV5-6, TRBV5-1 and TRBV20-1, more often than controls.

V was cut by 10 bases and J by 3 bases, with 13 bases left in between. The CDR3 length is 12 residues. Presence of unique molecular identifiers characterized the TCR beta cDNA libraries. MiXCR, applied by TCRdb to the PCR reads, yields one record per CDR3 protein. The table records roughly 620,000 distinct CDR3 sequences, about 40% of them present only once. With respect to this clonotype: Its matching antigen is unknown.

This sequence joins TRBV12-3 or TRBV12-4 and TRBJ2-7, with a tentative D call TRBD1 (6 bases). The TCR comes from a girl aged 10-17 years with multiple sclerosis. The material sequenced was blood. The CDR3, as DNA: TGTGCCATCACAAAGGACAGCTACGAGCAGTACTTC. Protein product: CAITKDSYEQYF.